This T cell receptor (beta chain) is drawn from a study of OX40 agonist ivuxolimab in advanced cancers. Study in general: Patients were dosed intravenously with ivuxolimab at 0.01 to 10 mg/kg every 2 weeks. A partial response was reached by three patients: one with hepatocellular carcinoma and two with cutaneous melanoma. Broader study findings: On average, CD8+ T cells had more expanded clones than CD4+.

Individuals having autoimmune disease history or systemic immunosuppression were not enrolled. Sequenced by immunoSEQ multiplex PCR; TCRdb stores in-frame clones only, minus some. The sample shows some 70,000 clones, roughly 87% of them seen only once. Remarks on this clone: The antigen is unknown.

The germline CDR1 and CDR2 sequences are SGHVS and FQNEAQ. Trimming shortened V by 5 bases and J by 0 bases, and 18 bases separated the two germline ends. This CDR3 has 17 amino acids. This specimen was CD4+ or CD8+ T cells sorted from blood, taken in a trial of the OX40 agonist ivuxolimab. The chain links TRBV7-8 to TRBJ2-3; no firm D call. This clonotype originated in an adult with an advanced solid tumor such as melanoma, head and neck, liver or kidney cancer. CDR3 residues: CASSQSPGGVSTDTQYF. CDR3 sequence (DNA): TGTGCCAGCAGCCAATCTCCGGGCGGCGTTAGCACAGATACGCAGTATTTT.